The 5 T cell receptor beta chains below were found in one sample sequenced in a study of vaccination effects on CD4 cells after COVID-19. Scientists isolated CD4+ T cells after an approximately ten-day culture period ended. The antigens these receptors bind are not known. Only in-frame clones appear in the TCRdb table, and some are missing; sequencing was by immunoSEQ multiplex PCR. The table includes tens of thousands of clones, 60% to 75% detected once. The source was CD4+ T cells from PBMCs cultured without peptide, collected before COVID-19 vaccination. The receptors were gathered from a human donor who received a COVID-19 vaccine.

In its sample, this clone was seen once. The V and J genes are TRBV6-2 or TRBV6-3 and TRBJ1-6; D is possibly TRBD1 (6 bases). V shed 4 bases and J shed 7 bases, with 14 bases lying between them. Germline assignment: CDR1 MNHEY and CDR2 SVGEGT. The CDR3 is made up of 15 amino acids. Here the CDR3 DNA reads TGTGCCAGCAGTTCCTTCGGGGGCTTAAATTCACCCCTCCACTTT. This codes for CASSSFGGLNSPLHF.

The chain links TRBV19 to TRBJ1-1; weak D call: TRBD1 (5 bases). The V gene's germline CDR1 is LNHDA and CDR2 SQIVND (reference sequence). Trimming stripped 0 bases from V and 4 bases from J, with 15 bases between. The CDR3 is made up of 16 amino acids. The CDR3 is CASSIEKFQGPTEAFF. DNA for the CDR3: TGTGCCAGTAGTATAGAAAAGTTCCAGGGACCCACTGAAGCTTTCTTT.

This clone was seen a handful of times. This chain joins TRBV6-5 and TRBJ1-1; D unclear. Germline V gene data show CDR1 as MNHEY and CDR2 as SVGAGI. V was trimmed by 8 bases and J by 4 bases, leaving 14 bases between them. The length of the CDR3 is 13 residues. CDR3: CASPGRVSTEAFF. The DNA for the CDR3 is TGTGCCAGCCCCGGGAGGGTTAGCACTGAAGCTTTCTTT.

The J gene is TRBJ2-1, the V gene TRBV29-1; D gene unclear. V lost 4 bases to trimming and J lost 5 bases, with 9 bases between them. There are 12 residues in the CDR3. Germline V gene lookup returns CDR1 SQVTM and CDR2 ANQGSEA. CDR3 loop: CSVVRLDNEQFF. CDR3 nucleotide sequence: TGCAGCGTTGTCCGCCTGGACAATGAGCAGTTCTTC.

There are a few counts of this clone. The V and J genes are TRBV6-5 and TRBJ1-1, with 7 positions matching TRBD1. The germline V gene has CDR1 MNHEY and CDR2 SVGAGI. CDR3 size: 15 residues. V lost 2 bases to trimming and J lost 7 bases; unmatched junction nucleotides: 10. In nucleotides, the CDR3 is TGTGCCAGCAGTTACGGGGCAGGGGGGAGTGGTGAAGCTTTCTTT. This gives the protein CASSYGAGGSGEAFF.